A single sample gave rise to the 22 T cell receptor beta chains below, sequenced in a study of blood T cell repertoires in COVID-19. Repertoires were generated with immunoSEQ multiplex PCR, while TCRdb's copy carries only in-frame clones and drops some. The data show 35,000 or so clones, with around 84% seen just once and 60% to 65% held by the top ten. Sequences were obtained from peripheral blood. The receptor set was obtained from a man aged 70 or older with acute or convalescent COVID-19.

The J gene is TRBJ2-1, the V gene TRBV9, with 7 bases lining up with TRBD2. The germline V gene encodes CDR1 SGDLS and CDR2 YYNGEE. With V trimmed by 3 bases and J by 0 bases, 12 bases remained unmatched. The CDR3 has 18 amino acids. CDR3 region: CASSAQTLAASSYNEQFF. The CDR3 DNA reads as TGTGCCAGCAGCGCCCAGACCCTAGCGGCGAGCTCCTACAATGAGCAGTTCTTC.

V usage is TRBV9 and J usage is TRBJ2-7, with D tentatively TRBD2 (6 bases). Trimming took off 0 bases at V and 2 bases at J, with 12 bases between the two ends. In germline, CDR1 is SGDLS, CDR2 YYNGEE. This CDR3 is 15 amino acids long. The CDR3, as DNA: TGTGCCAGCAGCGTAGGACTAGGGGAAACCTACGAGCAGTACTTC. This encodes CASSVGLGETYEQYF.

The CDR3 bases are TGTGCCAGCAGCTTTACAGGCTACAATGAGCAGTTCTTC. It specifies CASSFTGYNEQFF. The chain has TRBV11-3 and TRBJ2-1, with a tentative D call TRBD1 (5 bases). The germline CDR1 and CDR2 sequences are SGHNT and YENEEA. The V end lost 3 bases, the J end lost 3 bases, and 6 bases lay between the germline ends. The CDR3 is made up of 13 amino acids.

This chain links TRBV11-2 with TRBJ2-1; D unclear. This CDR3 has 13 amino acids. The germline V gene has CDR1 SGHAT and CDR2 FQNNGV. V lost 1 base to trimming and J lost 6 bases, with 7 bases between them. As DNA, the CDR3 is TGTGCCAGCAGCTTAGGATGGCCCAATGAGCAGTTCTTC. Encoded protein: CASSLGWPNEQFF. Combining the CDR3 with reference TRBV11-2 and TRBJ2-1 gives the whole variable domain EAGVAQSPRYKIIEKRQSVAFWCNPISGHATLYWYQQILGQGPKLLIQFQNNGVVDDSQLPKDRFSAERLKGVDSTLKIQPAKLEDSAVYLCASSLGWPNEQFFGPGTRLTVL.

V is TRBV10-2 and J is TRBJ2-3, with 7 bases identical to TRBD1. Germline CDR1 WSHSY, CDR2 SAAADI. CDR3 length: 14 amino acids. The junction had 3 bases not matched to a gene; V was cut back by 5 bases and J by 1 base. The DNA of the CDR3 is TGCGCCAGCAGTCCCGGGACAGGCACAGATACGCAGTATTTT. Its translation is CASSPGTGTDTQYF.

This chain links TRBV5-1 with TRBJ1-4; no clear D. V shed 0 bases and J shed 5 bases, with 11 bases lying between them. Germline V gives CDR1 SGHRS, CDR2 YFSETQ. This CDR3 is 15 amino acids long. CDR3 in amino acids: CASSLVGRLNEKLFF. The CDR3 nucleotides are TGCGCCAGCAGCTTGGTGGGCAGACTAAATGAAAAACTGTTTTTT.

Written as DNA, the CDR3 is TGTGCCTGGAGTGCCGGACTAGCGGGAGGGTCGGAGCAGTACTTC. It encodes CAWSAGLAGGSEQYF. This rearrangement joins TRBV30 to TRBJ2-7; TRBD2 agrees at 15 bases. This CDR3 comprises 15 residues. The ends lost 1 base at V and 7 bases at J; junction bases unmatched: 5. Germline assignment: CDR1 GTSNPN and CDR2 SVGIG (reference sequence).

The V call is TRBV27, the J call TRBJ1-2; D might be TRBD1 (6 bases). This CDR3 is 16 amino acids long. Trimming left V 5 bases short and J 5 bases short, with 21 bases between. Germline loops: CDR1 MNHEY, CDR2 SMNVEV (reference sequence). The CDR3 nucleotides read TGTGCCAGCAGTACCAAACAGGGTTCCCTTGTATATGGCTACACCTTC. Translating gives CASSTKQGSLVYGYTF.

The chain joins TRBV6-5 to TRBJ1-6; a weak D match, TRBD1 (6 bases). V lost 2 bases to trimming and J lost 13 bases, with 15 bases between them. The CDR3 is 14 amino acids. Germline assignment: CDR1 MNHEY and CDR2 SVGAGI. This CDR3 reads CASSYRDKDAPLHF. The CDR3 bases are TGTGCCAGCAGTTACCGGGACAAGGATGCGCCCCTCCACTTT.

The rearrangement joins TRBV29-1 to TRBJ1-3; maybe TRBD1 (6 bases). V dropped 6 bases and J dropped 2 bases, with 14 bases sitting between them. The CDR3 covers 14 residues. Per the germline V gene, CDR1 is SQVTM and CDR2 is ANQGSEA. The CDR3 DNA is TGCAGCGTCGATACAGGGAGACCTGGAAACACCATATATTTT. It yields the protein CSVDTGRPGNTIYF.

V and J are TRBV18 and TRBJ2-7; D might be TRBD2 (6 bases). Looked up from germline, CDR1 is KGHSH and CDR2 is LQKENI. This CDR3 contains 13 residues. Trimming removed 3 bases at V and 6 bases at J, with 12 bases between. As DNA, the CDR3 is TGTGCCAGCTCACCCGACGGGGGAGGCGAGCAGTACTTC. Translation: CASSPDGGGEQYF.

The J gene is TRBJ2-7, the V gene TRBV7-9; a weak D match, TRBD2 (7 bases). The V gene lost 2 bases and the J gene lost 7 bases, with 15 bases spanning the gap. Germline V CDR1 and CDR2: SEHNR, FQNEAQ (reference sequence). The CDR3 sequence is 14 residues long. For the CDR3, the DNA is TGTGCCAGCAGCTTATCGGAGGGGGGGCTAGAGCAGTACTTC. It encodes CASSLSEGGLEQYF.

The table lists this clone with a count of one. The chain joins TRBV19 to TRBJ1-4, with D maybe TRBD1 (6 bases). Trimming shortened V by 9 bases and J by 2 bases, and 22 bases separated the two germline ends. Germline-derived CDR1 and CDR2 are LNHDA and SQIVND (reference sequence). This CDR3 is built from 17 residues. The CDR3 region has the DNA TGTGCCAGCAGGACCGAGCGAACAGGGCCCACTAATGAAAAACTGTTTTTT. Protein product: CASRTERTGPTNEKLFF.

The V call is TRBV6-5, the J call TRBJ1-2; D possibly corresponds to TRBD1 (5 bases). The CDR3 sequence is 13 residues long. Germline CDR1 is MNHEY and CDR2 is SVGAGI. The V gene lost 5 bases and the J gene lost 7 bases, with 14 bases spanning the gap. This CDR3 reads CASSRGDSGGYTF. The CDR3, as DNA: TGTGCCAGCAGTAGGGGAGATAGCGGTGGCTACACCTTC.

This sequence joins TRBV7-9 and TRBJ1-2; possibly TRBD1 for D (6 bases). This CDR3 has 14 amino acids. The V end was cut by 7 bases, the J end by 8 bases, with 20 bases between. The germline CDR1 and CDR2 sequences are SEHNR and FQNEAQ (reference sequence). The chain's CDR3 is CASNTGSLFRGYTF. CDR3 bases: TGTGCCAGCAACACAGGGAGCCTATTTAGGGGCTACACCTTC.

CDR3 bases: TGTGCCACCAAAATAACAGGGGGCGAAAGCACTGAAGCTTTCTTT. This translates into CATKITGGESTEAFF. The chain employs TRBV11-2 and TRBJ1-1; 9 bases match TRBD1. Germline V gives CDR1 SGHAT, CDR2 FQNNGV. The CDR3 spans 15 residues. With 10 bases clipped from V and 4 bases from J, the junction kept 13 bases outside the gene matches.

The chain couples TRBV3-1 (or the pseudogene TRBV3-2) to TRBJ1-1; no clear D gene. The V gene lost 1 base and the J gene lost 1 base, with 10 bases spanning the gap. Germline V gene lookup returns CDR1 LGHDT and CDR2 YNNKEL (reference sequence). The CDR3 runs 15 residues. DNA of the CDR3: TGTGCCAGCAGCCAAGGGCGACACCGGAACACTGAAGCTTTCTTT. Its protein product is CASSQGRHRNTEAFF.

The chain carries TRBV2 and TRBJ1-4; no clear D gene. Trimming pared 8 bases from V and 5 bases from J, leaving 6 bases between. This CDR3 region has 11 residues. Germline-derived CDR1 and CDR2 are SNHLY and FYNNEI. The CDR3 sequence is CASQYNEKLFF. CDR3 DNA sequence: TGTGCCAGCCAGTACAATGAAAAACTGTTTTTT.

The chain joins TRBV30 to TRBJ2-1, with D maybe TRBD1 (6 bases). This CDR3 is built from 13 residues. Trimming left V 3 bases short and J 3 bases short, with 9 bases between. CDR1 GTSNPN and CDR2 SVGIG come from the germline V gene (reference sequence). CDR3 in amino acids: CAWRTGFYNEQFF. The CDR3 nucleotides read TGTGCCTGGAGGACAGGTTTCTACAATGAGCAGTTCTTC. Full variable domain (remainder filled in from reference TRBV30 and TRBJ2-1): SQTIHQWPATLVQPVGSPLSLECTVEGTSNPNLYWYRQAAGRGLQLLFYSVGIGQISSEVPQNLSASRPQDRQFILSSKKLLLSDSGFYLCAWRTGFYNEQFFGPGTRLTVL.

The chain carries TRBV4-3 and TRBJ2-3; D uncertain. Trimming pared 0 bases from V and 6 bases from J, leaving 7 bases between. CDR3 length: 13 amino acids. CDR1 is LGHNA and CDR2 is YSLEER in the germline V gene. The CDR3 loop reads CASSQDRRDTQYF. CDR3 nucleotide sequence: TGCGCCAGCAGCCAAGATCGCAGGGATACGCAGTATTTT.

The chain links TRBV2 to TRBJ1-1; D possibly corresponds to TRBD1 (5 bases). This CDR3 is built from 14 residues. The ends were cut back, 6 bases at V and 5 bases at J, with 16 bases in the middle. Germline V gene data show CDR1 as SNHLY and CDR2 as FYNNEI. CDR3 in amino acids: CASRLTDGGTEAFF. In DNA form, the CDR3 reads TGTGCCAGCAGGCTGACGGACGGGGGTACTGAAGCTTTCTTT.

This chain uses TRBV15 with TRBJ1-2; 8 positions match TRBD1. The junction had 2 bases not matched to a gene; V was cut back by 1 base and J by 4 bases. The CDR3 is made up of 14 amino acids. Germline V CDR1 and CDR2: LNHNV, YYDKDF (reference sequence). The CDR3 reads CATSRVDRVYGYTF. CDR3 in DNA: TGTGCCACCAGCAGAGTGGACAGGGTCTATGGCTACACCTTC.